A single sample is the source of the 21 T cell receptor beta chains below, sequenced in a study of blood T cells in healthy people across ages (dated by TCRdb to the mid-2010s). Library method: 5' RACE. The sequencer listed for this sample is Illumina HiSeq 2500. A second PCR of about 6 to 11 cycles was run with a J-beta primer mix and a sample-barcoded 5' primer. The public reads were run again by TCRdb, first through fastp at Q25 and then through MiXCR, and only productive beta chains were kept. Rows are combined by CDR3 protein, so each entry shows the most common genes and DNA. The sample table shows 600,000 or so distinct CDR3 sequences, and around 21% are seen once. The leading ten clones occupy 3.5% to 4% of the sample. The specimen was blood. The receptors derive from a man between 70 and 80 years old in good health.

The rearrangement joins TRBV6-5 to TRBJ2-5; TRBD2 aligns across 11 bases. This CDR3 spans 18 amino acids. Germline CDR1 reads MNHEY; CDR2 reads SVGAGI. The J segment lost 4 bases and the V segment lost 4 bases, leaving 14 bases of the junction unmatched. CDR3 sequence reads: CASSLNIAGGPIRETQYF. CDR3 bases: TGTGCCAGCAGTTTGAACATAGCGGGAGGGCCAATACGAGAGACCCAGTACTTC.

Remarks on this clonotype: Its ends do not fully match the called genes, so a read error is possible. The chain combines TRBV12-3 or TRBV12-4 with TRBJ2-3; the D gene is possibly TRBD2 (5 bases). The CDR3 runs 12 residues. CDR3 residues: CASGGLTDAQYF. Here the CDR3 DNA reads TGTGCCAGCGGAGGATTAACAGATGCGCAGTATTTT.

This rearrangement joins TRBV20-1 to TRBJ2-5, with 10 bases aligning to TRBD2. The last part of the DNA fits TRBJ2-7 better; the J call may be wrong. The germline CDR1 and CDR2 sequences are DFQATT and SNEGSKA (reference sequence). The length of the CDR3 is 15 residues. The chain's CDR3 is CSAREASGSYYEQYF. The CDR3 region has the DNA TGCAGTGCTAGGGAAGCTAGCGGGAGCTACTACGAGCAGTACTTC.

This clonotype came up a few times. The gene calls are TRBV9 and TRBJ1-1; the match to TRBD1 covers 10 bases. Losses at the gene ends were 4 bases for V and 3 bases for J; bases not matched to a gene: 6. Germline V lookup: CDR1 SGDLS, CDR2 YYNGEE. The CDR3 has 15 residues. The CDR3 DNA sequence: TGTGCCAGCAGCCCCGGGACAGGGGAGGACACTGAAGCTTTCTTT. Its translation is CASSPGTGEDTEAFF.

This clonotype has a count of ten or more. This chain joins TRBV29-1 and TRBJ2-7; 9 bases agree with TRBD2. V lost 6 bases and J lost 0; bases outside the gene matches: 6. Germline-derived CDR1 and CDR2 are SQVTM and ANQGSEA. The CDR3 consists of 14 residues. In DNA, the CDR3 is TGCAGCGTAGCTACTAGCGGGTACTCCTACGAGCAGTACTTC. Amino acid sequence: CSVATSGYSYEQYF.

This clonotype came up a few times. This sequence joins TRBV20-1 and TRBJ1-2; D possibly corresponds to TRBD1 (5 bases). Trimming stripped 7 bases from V and 7 bases from J, with 22 bases between. Germline V gene sequence: CDR1 DFQATT, CDR2 SNEGSKA (reference sequence). The CDR3 totals 14 residues. Written as DNA, the CDR3 is TGCAGTGGGGGAGCCGGGACTGCCACCCTTGGCTACACCTTC. It encodes CSGGAGTATLGYTF.

The rearrangement joins TRBV29-1 to TRBJ2-5, with 7 bases lining up with TRBD2. Looked up from germline, CDR1 is SQVTM and CDR2 is ANQGSEA. Trimming cost V 4 bases and J 7 bases; bases outside gene matches: 9. The CDR3 loop spans 13 amino acids. The CDR3 reads CSVVLASVGTQYF. DNA for the CDR3: TGCAGCGTTGTACTAGCGTCAGTGGGGACCCAGTACTTC.

The rearrangement joins TRBV29-1 to TRBJ1-2, with 8 nucleotides matching TRBD1. V trimming: 3 bases; J trimming: 3 bases; junction bases outside the gene matches: 3. CDR3 length: 13 residues. Germline V gene sequence: CDR1 SQVTM, CDR2 ANQGSEA. CDR3 DNA sequence: TGCAGCGTTGAGGACAGGGAGGACTATGGCTACACCTTC. Residues: CSVEDREDYGYTF.

V and J are TRBV5-1 and TRBJ1-2, with no clear D. Germline loops: CDR1 SGHRS, CDR2 YFSETQ. The length of the CDR3 is 15 residues. Trimming stripped 4 bases from V and 0 bases from J, with 13 bases between. The DNA for the CDR3 is TGCGCCAGCAGCAGCACGAACAAAGCTAACTATGGCTACACCTTC. It is translated as CASSSTNKANYGYTF.

This clonotype was recorded at least ten times. V gene TRBV7-6 combines with J gene TRBJ2-7, with D unresolved. The V gene's germline CDR1 is SGHVS and CDR2 FNYEAQ. V was cut by 1 base and J by 0 bases, with 7 bases left in between. There are 14 residues in the CDR3. CDR3 bases: TGTGCCAGCAGCTTAGGGATCAGCTCCTACGAGCAGTACTTC. Its translation: CASSLGISSYEQYF.

There are many counts of this clonotype. The gene calls are TRBV5-1 and TRBJ1-4; weak D call: TRBD1 (5 bases). From germline, CDR1 is SGHRS and CDR2 YFSETQ. The CDR3 spans 16 residues. Trimming stripped 6 bases from V and 5 bases from J, with 20 bases between. CDR3 region: CASMLLGGGGNEKLFF. The CDR3 nucleotides read TGCGCCAGCATGCTCCTAGGTGGGGGGGGAAATGAAAAACTGTTTTTT.

This clonotype has more than one count but fewer than ten. The chain links TRBV4-1 to TRBJ2-2; 7 nucleotides agree with TRBD2. Unmatched junction bases numbered 9, after V lost 2 bases and J lost 0 bases. The germline V gene has CDR1 MGHRA and CDR2 YSYEKL. There are 18 residues in the CDR3. The CDR3 is CASSQREVAGTNTGELFF. CDR3 DNA sequence: TGCGCCAGCAGCCAACGGGAAGTAGCGGGCACGAACACCGGGGAGCTGTTTTTT.

This clonotype was counted between two and nine times. This chain links TRBV5-5 with TRBJ2-1; D may be TRBD1 (6 bases). The J call is uncertain, as TRBJ2-5 better fits the DNA end. Germline CDR1 is SGHKS and CDR2 is YYEKEE (reference sequence). The CDR3 totals 14 residues. CDR3: CASSLGQAKETQYF. As DNA, the CDR3 is TGTGCCAGCAGCTTGGGACAGGCGAAAGAGACCCAGTACTTC.

The chain is built from TRBV5-1 and TRBJ2-5; D ambiguous. Germline V gene data show CDR1 as SGHRS and CDR2 as YFSETQ. Trimming pared 0 bases from V and 5 bases from J, leaving 11 bases between. This CDR3 comprises 14 residues. The CDR3: CASSLVVLGETQYF. The CDR3 DNA sequence: TGCGCCAGCAGCTTGGTAGTCTTGGGGGAGACCCAGTACTTC. The complete variable domain, with remaining parts taken from reference TRBV5-1 and TRBJ2-5, reads KAGVTQTPRYLIKTRGQQVTLSCSPISGHRSVSWYQQTPGQGLQFLFEYFSETQRNKGNFPGRFSGRQFSNSRSEMNVSTLELGDSALYLCASSLVVLGETQYFGPGTRLLVL.

V and J are TRBV11-2 and TRBJ2-7; tentative D call: TRBD2 (6 bases). In germline, CDR1 is SGHAT, CDR2 FQNNGV. Trimming pared 5 bases from V and 10 bases from J, leaving 15 bases between. The CDR3 extends over 12 amino acids. The CDR3 region has the DNA TGTGCCAGCAGCCGCCCCGCGGGACGACAGTACTTC. As protein: CASSRPAGRQYF.

This clonotype was seen a few times. The chain links TRBV6-6 to TRBJ2-1, with D maybe TRBD2 (6 bases). Germline-derived CDR1 and CDR2 are MNHNY and SVGAGI (reference sequence). Trimming removed 5 bases at V and 7 bases at J, with 6 bases between. The CDR3 totals 11 residues. The CDR3 spells CASSGRNEQFF. The DNA of the CDR3 is TGTGCCAGCAGTGGGAGGAATGAGCAGTTCTTC.

V is TRBV2 and J is TRBJ1-1; TRBD1 matches at 10 bases. CDR1 and CDR2 from the germline V gene are SNHLY and FYNNEI. This CDR3 is built from 15 residues. V lost 6 bases, J lost 0 bases, and 4 bases stayed unmatched. The chain's CDR3 is CASRGQGLLNTEAFF. For the CDR3, the DNA is TGTGCCAGCAGGGGACAGGGGCTTTTGAACACTGAAGCTTTCTTT.

The chain carries TRBV5-1 and TRBJ2-7; tentatively, D is TRBD2 (6 bases). V was clipped by 3 bases and J by 1 base, with 11 bases between them. The CDR3 extends over 14 amino acids. Germline CDR1 and CDR2: SGHRS and YFSETQ. As DNA, the CDR3 is TGCGCCAGCAGCTGGGGGGACGTATCCTACGAGCAGTACTTC. Translation gives CASSWGDVSYEQYF.

This clonotype was seen ten or more times. The CDR3 coding sequence is TGCAGTACCGGTAACTCCAATCAGCCCCAGCATTTT. Amino acid sequence: CSTGNSNQPQHF. This sequence joins TRBV20-1 and TRBJ1-5, with D unresolved. CDR3 length: 12 residues. Germline loops: CDR1 DFQATT, CDR2 SNEGSKA (reference sequence). V was clipped by 8 bases and J by 3 bases, with 11 bases between them.

There are a few counts of this clonotype. This chain joins TRBV29-1 and TRBJ2-1, with 10 bases identical to TRBD2. Trimming removed 4 bases from V and 8 bases from J; junction bases left unmatched: 5. The CDR3 contains 13 residues. Germline V gene data show CDR1 as SQVTM and CDR2 as ANQGSEA. This chain's CDR3 is CSVVASGSDEQFF. In DNA form, the CDR3 reads TGCAGCGTTGTGGCTAGCGGGAGTGATGAGCAGTTCTTC.

V usage is TRBV12-3 or TRBV12-4 and J usage is TRBJ1-2, with D unclear. This CDR3 is built from 16 residues. The ends were cut back, 3 bases at V and 0 bases at J, with 14 bases in the middle. The CDR3 here is CASSFSGVSANYGYTF. The CDR3 nucleotides read TGTGCCAGCAGTTTCTCCGGGGTTTCAGCTAACTATGGCTACACCTTC.